The 15 T cell receptor beta chains below all came from one sample that was sequenced in a study of blood T cell repertoires in COVID-19. TCRdb's table, derived via immunoSEQ multiplex PCR, lists solely in-frame clones and lacks some. The top ten clones hold around 1.5% of a sample with roughly 200,000 clones, 88% of them seen once. Sequencing used peripheral blood. These receptors all stem from a man between 18 and 35 years old with active or convalescent COVID-19.

The chain couples TRBV5-1 to TRBJ2-2; TRBD2 agrees at 9 bases. The CDR3 contains 16 residues. Per the germline V gene, CDR1 is SGHRS and CDR2 is YFSETQ. The V and J ends lost 2 bases and 4 bases, in that order; junction bases with no gene match: 6. CDR3 DNA: TGCGCCAGCAGCTTATTAGCGGGAGCGAGCACCGGGGAGCTGTTTTTT. It encodes CASSLLAGASTGELFF.

The chain employs TRBV10-2 and TRBJ2-7; tentatively, D is TRBD1 (6 bases). Trimming shortened V by 5 bases and J by 3 bases, and 14 bases separated the two germline ends. CDR3 length: 14 amino acids. Germline V gives CDR1 WSHSY, CDR2 SAAADI. The CDR3 loop reads CASSLTGVIYEQYF. CDR3 DNA sequence: TGCGCCAGCAGTTTGACAGGTGTCATCTACGAGCAGTACTTC.

The chain carries TRBV4-1 and TRBJ1-1; TRBD1 is a possible D gene (6 bases). Trimming pared 7 bases from V and 1 base from J, leaving 10 bases between. Germline CDR1 is MGHRA and CDR2 is YSYEKL. This CDR3 has 13 amino acids. The CDR3 loop is CASKGEGNTEAFF. CDR3 in DNA: TGCGCCAGCAAGGGGGAAGGGAACACTGAAGCTTTCTTT.

The rearrangement joins TRBV7-2 to TRBJ2-5; 8 nucleotides agree with TRBD2. The CDR3 contains 16 residues. The V gene's germline CDR1 is SGHTA and CDR2 FQGNSA. The J segment lost 1 base and the V segment lost 6 bases, leaving 10 bases of the junction unmatched. CDR3: CASRDATSGGQETQYF. In nucleotides, the CDR3 is TGTGCCAGCAGGGACGCCACTAGCGGAGGCCAAGAGACCCAGTACTTC.

The rearrangement links TRBV2 to TRBJ1-2; TRBD1 matches at 7 bases. The CDR3 is 16 amino acids. Looked up from germline, CDR1 is SNHLY and CDR2 is FYNNEI. V dropped 0 bases and J dropped 2; count of bases not matched to a gene: 6. Here the CDR3 reads CASSEARGGANYGYTF. CDR3 DNA: TGTGCCAGCAGTGAAGCGCGAGGGGGCGCAAACTATGGCTACACCTTC.

The V gene is TRBV5-1, the J gene TRBJ1-5, with TRBD1 identical over 8 bases. J gave up 4 bases and V 5 bases, and 11 bases lay outside the gene matches. From germline, CDR1 is SGHRS and CDR2 YFSETQ. The CDR3 is 16 residues long. Here the CDR3 reads CASRPGTGGWNQPQHF. Here the CDR3 DNA reads TGCGCCAGCAGACCTGGCACAGGGGGATGGAATCAGCCCCAGCATTTT.

The chain carries TRBV4-1 and TRBJ1-6; D is ambiguous. The CDR3 is made up of 14 amino acids. The germline gives CDR1 MGHRA, CDR2 YSYEKL. V was clipped by 7 bases and J by 9 bases, with 16 bases between them. The CDR3 DNA follows: TGCGCCAGCAAAGATACCAGGTTCGGTTCACCCCTCCACTTT. This gives the protein CASKDTRFGSPLHF.

The CDR3 here is CASSIGSLAGAQETQYF. The CDR3 coding sequence is TGTGCCAGTAGTATAGGATCTCTAGCGGGGGCCCAAGAGACCCAGTACTTC. V and J are TRBV19 and TRBJ2-5, with TRBD2 matching 10 bases. The CDR3 sequence is 17 residues long. Germline lookup yields CDR1 LNHDA and CDR2 SQIVND (reference sequence). V dropped 1 base and J dropped 1; count of bases not matched to a gene: 6. The complete variable domain, with remaining parts taken from reference TRBV19 and TRBJ2-5, reads DGGITQSPKYLFRKEGQNVTLSCEQNLNHDAMYWYRQDPGQGLRLIYYSQIVNDFQKGDIAEGYSVSREKKESFPLTVTSAQKNPTAFYLCASSIGSLAGAQETQYFGPGTRLLVL.

The rearrangement uses TRBV29-1 and TRBJ2-1; 7 bases match TRBD1. J gave up 0 bases and V 4 bases, and 6 bases lay outside the gene matches. CDR3 length equals 15 residues. From germline, CDR1 is SQVTM and CDR2 ANQGSEA. The CDR3 reads CSVATGASSYNEQFF. The CDR3 nucleotides read TGCAGCGTTGCTACAGGGGCTAGCTCCTACAATGAGCAGTTCTTC.

The chain carries TRBV10-3 and TRBJ1-1; D is unclear. V gave up 4 bases and J gave up 1 base, with 4 bases separating them. The germline V gene has CDR1 ENHRY and CDR2 SYGVKD. This CDR3 is built from 12 residues. CDR3 residues: CAISVRNTEAFF. The CDR3 coding sequence is TGTGCCATCAGTGTTCGGAACACTGAAGCTTTCTTT.

The chain uses TRBV30 and TRBJ1-1, with a possible D match to TRBD1 (6 bases). Trimming removed 0 bases from V and 3 bases from J, with 11 bases in between. Germline V gene lookup returns CDR1 GTSNPN and CDR2 SVGIG (reference sequence). The CDR3 consists of 14 residues. The CDR3 reads CAWSVQGGYTEAFF. As DNA, the CDR3 is TGTGCCTGGAGTGTACAGGGTGGGTACACTGAAGCTTTCTTT.

The chain couples TRBV11-3 to TRBJ2-6, with TRBD1 matching over 11 bases. Germline CDR1 reads SGHNT; CDR2 reads YENEEA. The CDR3 covers 17 residues. The V gene end was trimmed by 3 bases and the J gene end by 0 bases; junction bases not matched to a gene: 1. For the CDR3, the DNA is TGTGCCAGCAGCTTGGGGACAGGGGGCTCTGGGGCCAACGTCCTGACTTTC. Translated, it gives CASSLGTGGSGANVLTF.

The chain couples TRBV3-1 (or the pseudogene TRBV3-2) to TRBJ2-3; 8 bases align to TRBD2. Trimming removed 4 bases from V and 3 bases from J; junction bases left unmatched: 6. Per germline, CDR1 LGHDT and CDR2 YNNKEL (reference sequence). CDR3 size: 15 residues. The CDR3 loop reads CASSLGTSGTDTQYF. In DNA form, the CDR3 reads TGTGCCAGCAGCCTAGGGACTAGTGGTACAGATACGCAGTATTTT.

Comments on this clone: The junction departs from the called germline gene at one end, perhaps through a read error. The chain has TRBV7-8 and TRBJ1-4, with a possible D match to TRBD1 (5 bases). Germline V lookup: CDR1 SGHVS, CDR2 FQNEAQ. The CDR3 contains 12 residues. CDR3 coding DNA: TGTGCCACCAGCGGGGGGGACGAAAAACTGTTTTTT. Amino acid sequence: CATSGGDEKLFF.

This chain uses TRBV7-9 with TRBJ1-1; D perhaps matches TRBD1 (6 bases). The CDR3 totals 15 residues. Germline V gives CDR1 SEHNR, CDR2 FQNEAQ (reference sequence). V shed 1 base and J shed 4 bases, with 13 bases lying between them. The CDR3 DNA follows: TGTGCCAGCAGCTTAGGTACAGGGCTGCTCACTGAAGCTTTCTTT. It specifies CASSLGTGLLTEAFF.